Listed below are T cell receptor beta chains from one sample, sequenced in a study of CD8+ T cells in alopecia areata. Here immunoSEQ multiplex PCR was the method, and the copy in TCRdb shows in-frame clones only, minus some. Of about 180,000 clones in the sample, about 53% were seen once. Specimen: CD8+ T cells sorted from blood, collected at week 24, from a patient treated with tofacitinib. All receptors derive from a human donor with alopecia areata. Each CDR3 is given with its conserved first and last residue. The order of the fields is V gene, D gene, clone size, J gene, CDR3 DNA, CDR3 protein. D genes are given only for firm matches. Not all rows give a size; the values are once, few, many and, for expanded clones, a class.

>TRBV29-1|TRBD2|NA|TRBJ2-3
TGCAGCGTTGTCGGGGGGGTTGGTGGCACAGATACGCAGTATTTT
CSVVGGVGGTDTQYF
>TRBV9|TRBD1|NA|TRBJ1-4
TGTGCCAGCAGCGTAGATGGGACAGCAATGCGGCAACTGTTTTTT
CASSVDGTAMRQLFF
>TRBV4-3|TRBD1|few|TRBJ2-3
TGCGCCAGCAGCCAAGATCAAGGACAGGGGGCTTCCACAGATACGCAGTATTTT
CASSQDQGQGASTDTQYF
>TRBV29-1|TRBD1|NA|TRBJ1-2
TGCAGCGCCGGGACAGGTAGAAGCAACTATGGCTACACCTTC
CSAGTGRSNYGYTF
>TRBV15|NA|NA|TRBJ2-3
TGTGCCACCGGGGGGAGTACGCAGTATTTT
CATGGSTQYF
>TRBV29-1|NA|few|TRBJ1-2
TGCAGCGCTAGATCTAACTATGGCTACACCTTC
CSARSNYGYTF
>TRBV5-5|NA|NA|TRBJ2-1
TGTGCCAGCAGCTTGGAGAGGGCATCCTACAATGAGCAGTTCTTC
CASSLERASYNEQFF
>TRBV27|NA|NA|TRBJ2-2
TGTGCCAGCAGTTTAAATGCCGGGGAGCTGTTTTTT
CASSLNAGELFF
>TRBV5-1|NA|NA|TRBJ1-1
TGCGCCAGCAGCTCCAGGGGGAACACTGAAGCTTTCTTT
CASSSRGNTEAFF
>TRBV4-3|NA|NA|TRBJ2-2
TGCGCCAGCAGCCAAGTGGCGGGTGGCACCGGGGAGCTGTTTTTT
CASSQVAGGTGELFF
>TRBV27|NA|NA|TRBJ1-2
TGTGCCAGCAGTTTAGGGCCCCTTAACGGCTACACCTTC
CASSLGPLNGYTF
>TRBV7-3|NA|few|TRBJ2-3
TGTGCCAGCAGCCCTATAGGGGGGCCCACGGATACGCAGTATTTT
CASSPIGGPTDTQYF
>TRBV30|NA|NA|TRBJ1-1
TGTGCCTGGGGCCCGGGGTACACTGAAGCTTTCTTT
CAWGPGYTEAFF
>TRBV7-8|NA|NA|TRBJ2-7
TGTGCCAGCAGCTTAGGTCCAGGGTCCTACGAGCAGTACTTC
CASSLGPGSYEQYF
>TRBV5-1|NA|NA|TRBJ1-1
TGCGCCAGCAGCCACGGGGGAGGGACTGAAGCTTTCTTT
CASSHGGGTEAFF
>TRBV2|NA|NA|TRBJ2-7
TGTGCCAGCAGTAGCGAAGAGCAGTACTTC
CASSSEEQYF
>TRBV7-9|NA|many|TRBJ2-7
TGTGCCAGCAGCCCTCGGAGTGGTGGAATTGGCGAGCAGTACTTC
CASSPRSGGIGEQYF
>TRBV2|NA|few|TRBJ1-1
TGTGCCAGGAAGGGACCAGGAGGGAACACTGAAGCTTTCTTT
CARKGPGGNTEAFF
>TRBV9|NA|NA|TRBJ1-1
TGTGCCAGCAGCAAAGGAGGTGAGAACACTGAAGCTTTCTTT
CASSKGGENTEAFF
>TRBV28|TRBD1|NA|TRBJ2-7
TGTGCCAGCACCCAACCAGGGGGCACCTACGAGCAGTACTTC
CASTQPGGTYEQYF